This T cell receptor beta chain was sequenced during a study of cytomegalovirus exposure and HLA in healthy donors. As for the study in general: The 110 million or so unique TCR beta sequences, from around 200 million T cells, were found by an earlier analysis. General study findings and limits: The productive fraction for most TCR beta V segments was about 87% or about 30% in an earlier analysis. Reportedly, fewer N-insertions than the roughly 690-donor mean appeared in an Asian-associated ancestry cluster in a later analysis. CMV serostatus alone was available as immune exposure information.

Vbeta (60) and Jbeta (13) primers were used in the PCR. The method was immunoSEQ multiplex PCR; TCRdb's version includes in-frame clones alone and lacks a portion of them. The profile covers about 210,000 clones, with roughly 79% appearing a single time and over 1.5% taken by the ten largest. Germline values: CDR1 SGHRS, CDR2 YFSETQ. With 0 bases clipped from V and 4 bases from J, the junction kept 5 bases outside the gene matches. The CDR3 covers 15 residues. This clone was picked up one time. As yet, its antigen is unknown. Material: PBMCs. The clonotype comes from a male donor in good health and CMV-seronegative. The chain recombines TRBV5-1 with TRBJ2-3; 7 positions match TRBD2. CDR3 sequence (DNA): TGCGCCAGCAGCTTGGCGGGAGGTGGGGCAGATACGCAGTATTTT. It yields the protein CASSLAGGGADTQYF.